This passage covers 19 T cell receptor beta chains from one sample sequenced in a study of beta chain features in type 1 diabetes. What was sequenced were expressed TCRB transcripts, since all of the isolated RNA had been reverse transcribed. This table comes from immunoSEQ multiplex PCR, and its TCRdb copy is limited to in-frame clones, with some not included. This table has 4,500 to 7,000 clones, 60% to 85% appearing once. Sample: Tregs from blood. Receptor source: a man between 18 and 29 years old in good health.

This clone was observed a single time. This rearrangement joins TRBV7-2 to TRBJ2-1; 9 positions match TRBD1. Germline lookup yields CDR1 SGHTA and CDR2 FQGNSA. CDR3 length: 13 residues. The J segment lost 8 bases and the V segment lost 5 bases, leaving 4 bases of the junction unmatched. CDR3 in DNA: TGTGCCAGCAGCCTTGGACAGGGGTATGAGCAGTTCTTC. It translates to CASSLGQGYEQFF.

V is TRBV19 and J is TRBJ1-1; the match to TRBD1 covers 7 bases. Trimming at V came to 5 bases and at J to 0 bases, leaving 6 bases not matched to a gene. CDR3 length: 15 amino acids. Germline V gene data show CDR1 as LNHDA and CDR2 as SQIVND (reference sequence). The CDR3 loop reads CASSAGQYMNTEAFF. Written as DNA, the CDR3 is TGTGCCAGTAGTGCGGGACAGTACATGAACACTGAAGCTTTCTTT. Full variable domain (outside the CDR3, taken from reference TRBV19 and TRBJ1-1): DGGITQSPKYLFRKEGQNVTLSCEQNLNHDAMYWYRQDPGQGLRLIYYSQIVNDFQKGDIAEGYSVSREKKESFPLTVTSAQKNPTAFYLCASSAGQYMNTEAFFGQGTRLTVV.

The chain recombines TRBV5-1 with TRBJ2-6; D unresolved. The V end lost 4 bases, the J end lost 2 bases, and 10 bases lay between the germline ends. CDR3 size: 15 residues. From germline, CDR1 is SGHRS and CDR2 YFSETQ. In nucleotides, the CDR3 is TGCGCCAGCAGCCCCGGAGAAACTGGGGCCAACGTCCTGACTTTC. It is translated as CASSPGETGANVLTF. Looking up the rest from reference TRBV5-1 and TRBJ2-6 gives the full variable domain: KAGVTQTPRYLIKTRGQQVTLSCSPISGHRSVSWYQQTPGQGLQFLFEYFSETQRNKGNFPGRFSGRQFSNSRSEMNVSTLELGDSALYLCASSPGETGANVLTFGAGSRLTVL.

This chain uses TRBV25-1 with TRBJ2-1; tentatively, D is TRBD2 (7 bases). Germline V gene data show CDR1 as MGHDK and CDR2 as SYGVNS. The CDR3 is made up of 13 amino acids. V lost 3 bases, J lost 9 bases, and 12 bases lay in between. In DNA, the CDR3 is TGTGCCAGCAGTGACGAGGGGGGGTTTGAGCAGTTCTTC. It yields the protein CASSDEGGFEQFF.

The chain couples TRBV6-1 to TRBJ2-5; D is possibly TRBD1 (6 bases). The length of the CDR3 is 15 residues. Trimming took off 3 bases at V and 2 bases at J, with 13 bases between the two ends. Germline V gives CDR1 MNHNS, CDR2 SASEGT. The CDR3 DNA follows: TGTGCCAGCAGTGACAACACAGGGCGGCAAGAGACCCAGTACTTC. Protein product: CASSDNTGRQETQYF.

The chain is built from TRBV19 and TRBJ1-5, with TRBD1 matching 7 bases. With V trimmed by 10 bases and J by 3 bases, 9 bases remained unmatched. CDR1 LNHDA and CDR2 SQIVND come from the germline V gene (reference sequence). This CDR3 spans 14 amino acids. CDR3 amino acids: CATNQGGFNQPQHF. The CDR3 bases are TGTGCCACAAACCAGGGGGGTTTCAATCAGCCCCAGCATTTT.

CDR3 sequence (DNA): TGTGCCAGCAGCTTTCAGGGGGCCCCCCTCGAGCAGTACTTC. It is translated as CASSFQGAPLEQYF. This chain joins TRBV7-9 and TRBJ2-7, with 8 bases fitting TRBD1. V gave up 3 bases and J gave up 6 bases; unmatched junction bases: 7. CDR1 and CDR2 (germline): SEHNR, FQNEAQ (reference sequence). The CDR3 covers 14 residues.

This clone has only one observation. The J gene is TRBJ1-2, the V gene TRBV4-3; no reliable D call. Trimming removed 4 bases from V and 4 bases from J, with 7 bases in between. The CDR3 runs to 12 residues. Germline V CDR1 and CDR2: LGHNA, YSLEER. In DNA, the CDR3 is TGCGCCAGCAGCCTTAACGGCTATGGCTACACCTTC. Translation gives CASSLNGYGYTF.

This clone appeared once. The chain is built from TRBV4-3 and TRBJ2-1; TRBD1 aligns across 7 bases. The ends lost 0 bases at V and 8 bases at J; junction bases unmatched: 7. Germline CDR1 LGHNA, CDR2 YSLEER. The CDR3 is 15 amino acids. CDR3 amino acids: CASSQDRDSPYEQFF. The DNA for the CDR3 is TGCGCCAGCAGCCAAGATAGGGACAGTCCATATGAGCAGTTCTTC.

Worth noting for this clone: The same CDR3 can be traced to other DNA sequences in this sample. The chain joins TRBV11-3 to TRBJ1-5; 10 positions agree with TRBD1. CDR3 length: 18 amino acids. CDR1 SGHNT and CDR2 YENEEA come from the germline V gene. V shed 5 bases and J 0 bases; nucleotides not matched to a gene: 10. CDR3 residues: CASSPRDRGYDSNQPQHF. The CDR3 DNA reads TGTGCCAGCAGCCCGAGGGACAGGGGTTACGATAGCAATCAGCCCCAGCATTTT. The full variable domain, completed using reference TRBV11-3 and TRBJ1-5, is EAGVVQSPRYKIIEKKQPVAFWCNPISGHNTLYWYLQNLGQGPELLIRYENEEAVDDSQLPKDRFSAERLKGVDSTLKIQPAELGDSAVYLCASSPRDRGYDSNQPQHFGDGTRLSIL.

This clone was detected only a few times. V usage is TRBV5-1 and J usage is TRBJ2-7; D may be TRBD1 (5 bases). This CDR3 contains 13 residues. Germline V CDR1 and CDR2: SGHRS, YFSETQ. The V gene lost 0 bases and the J gene lost 5 bases, with 9 bases spanning the gap. The CDR3 bases are TGCGCCAGCAGCTTGGCAGGGTACGACGAGCAGTACTTC. It yields the protein CASSLAGYDEQYF. Full variable domain (missing parts from reference TRBV5-1 and TRBJ2-7): KAGVTQTPRYLIKTRGQQVTLSCSPISGHRSVSWYQQTPGQGLQFLFEYFSETQRNKGNFPGRFSGRQFSNSRSEMNVSTLELGDSALYLCASSLAGYDEQYFGPGTRLTVT.

This clone was seen once. The chain combines TRBV28 with TRBJ1-5; D perhaps matches TRBD1 (6 bases). Germline V gene sequence: CDR1 MDHEN, CDR2 SYDVKM. V dropped 6 bases and J dropped 2 bases, with 11 bases sitting between them. The CDR3 sequence is 14 residues long. The CDR3 DNA sequence: TGTGCCAGCAGCTTTTACAGGGGCAATCAGCCCCAGCATTTT. The encoded protein is CASSFYRGNQPQHF.

The chain couples TRBV7-9 to TRBJ2-1, with D maybe TRBD1 (6 bases). The CDR3 has 14 amino acids. V was shortened by 5 bases and J by 6 bases, with 14 bases between the two germline ends. From germline, CDR1 is SEHNR and CDR2 FQNEAQ (reference sequence). The CDR3 spells CASSLRKDSNEQFF. The CDR3 DNA reads TGTGCCAGCAGCCTACGGAAGGACAGCAATGAGCAGTTCTTC.

The V gene is TRBV27, the J gene TRBJ1-2; the D is unclear. V was cut by 5 bases and J by 3 bases, with 16 bases left in between. Germline loops: CDR1 MNHEY, CDR2 SMNVEV (reference sequence). This CDR3 spans 15 amino acids. CDR3 sequence (DNA): TGTGCCAGCAGTCCGACACCGGGGAAGTACTATGGCTACACCTTC. It translates to CASSPTPGKYYGYTF.

This sequence joins TRBV5-1 and TRBJ2-3, with TRBD1 identical over 9 bases. The CDR3 spans 16 residues. Germline values: CDR1 SGHRS, CDR2 YFSETQ. The J segment lost 4 bases and the V segment lost 3 bases, leaving 9 bases of the junction unmatched. CDR3 sequence (DNA): TGCGCCAGCAGCTCCGAACAGGGGGCGGTGGCAGATACGCAGTATTTT. Translated, it gives CASSSEQGAVADTQYF. The full variable domain, its missing parts supplied by reference TRBV5-1 and TRBJ2-3, is KAGVTQTPRYLIKTRGQQVTLSCSPISGHRSVSWYQQTPGQGLQFLFEYFSETQRNKGNFPGRFSGRQFSNSRSEMNVSTLELGDSALYLCASSSEQGAVADTQYFGPGTRLTVL.

The rearrangement joins TRBV19 to TRBJ1-5; tentatively, D is TRBD1 (5 bases). V lost 0 bases, J lost 5 bases, and 5 bases lay in between. Germline CDR1 LNHDA, CDR2 SQIVND (reference sequence). The CDR3 covers 13 residues. For the CDR3, the DNA is TGTGCCAGTAGTATAGACAGGGATCAGCCCCAGCATTTT. It specifies CASSIDRDQPQHF.

The chain combines TRBV29-1 with TRBJ2-3, with TRBD2 matching over 14 bases. V trimming: 5 bases; J trimming: 0 bases; junction bases outside the gene matches: 4. CDR3 length: 16 residues. Per germline, CDR1 SQVTM and CDR2 ANQGSEA. CDR3 bases: TGCAGCGTTCGGACTAGCGGGGGGTCTAGCACAGATACGCAGTATTTT. It specifies CSVRTSGGSSTDTQYF.

This chain links TRBV4-1 with TRBJ1-3; TRBD1 agrees at 8 bases. V gave up 3 bases and J gave up 4 bases; unmatched junction bases: 14. The CDR3 has 18 residues. Germline CDR1 and CDR2: MGHRA and YSYEKL. CDR3: CASSHTPQGAVLGNTIYF. DNA of the CDR3: TGCGCCAGCAGCCACACTCCCCAGGGGGCTGTCTTAGGAAACACCATATATTTT.

The V gene is TRBV11-2, the J gene TRBJ2-3, with 9 bases lining up with TRBD2. The CDR3 has 16 amino acids. Germline assignment: CDR1 SGHAT and CDR2 FQNNGV. V was clipped by 0 bases and J by 9 bases; unmatched bases: 10. Here the CDR3 reads CASSLDWGGGAKTQYF. Written as DNA, the CDR3 is TGTGCCAGCAGCTTAGATTGGGGCGGGGGGGCCAAGACGCAGTATTTT. Full variable domain (outside the CDR3, taken from reference TRBV11-2 and TRBJ2-3): EAGVAQSPRYKIIEKRQSVAFWCNPISGHATLYWYQQILGQGPKLLIQFQNNGVVDDSQLPKDRFSAERLKGVDSTLKIQPAKLEDSAVYLCASSLDWGGGAKTQYFGPGTRLTVL.